The 10 T cell receptor beta chains in this list originate from one sample, sequenced in a study of blood T cell repertoires in COVID-19. Sequencing used immunoSEQ multiplex PCR; TCRdb keeps in-frame clones, though not all of them. The table lists about 210,000 clones, about 81% of them singletons, with approximately 8.7% in the top ten. Material for sequencing was PBMCs or T cells enriched from blood (not recorded which). These TCRs come from a man aged 35 to 55 who had recovered from COVID-19.

This clone was counted between two and nine times. The DNA of the CDR3 is TGTGCCTGGAGTGTTGGGGAGCGAGACATTCAGTACTTC. The encoded protein is CAWSVGERDIQYF. V gene TRBV30 combines with J gene TRBJ2-4, with a weak D call TRBD2 (5 bases). The germline V gene encodes CDR1 GTSNPN and CDR2 SVGIG (reference sequence). CDR3 length: 13 residues. Trimming pared 0 bases from V and 8 bases from J, leaving 11 bases between.

Notes on this clone: One junction end disagrees with the germline gene, perhaps due to a read error. The chain employs TRBV20-1 and TRBJ1-1, with unresolved D. The CDR3 length is 9 residues. Germline V gives CDR1 DFQATT, CDR2 SNEGSKA (reference sequence). Here the CDR3 reads CAGNTEAFF. The CDR3 nucleotides are TGTGCGGGCAACACTGAAGCTTTCTTT.

The chain links TRBV5-1 to TRBJ1-1; D is unclear. Germline CDR1 SGHRS, CDR2 YFSETQ. The CDR3 is 14 amino acids. Trimming shortened V by 4 bases and J by 1 base, and 11 bases separated the two germline ends. The CDR3 nucleotides read TGCGCCAGCAGCCAAATGGCGGCGAACACTGAAGCTTTCTTT. The encoded protein is CASSQMAANTEAFF.

The rearrangement links TRBV29-1 to TRBJ2-1, with D unresolved. The CDR3 runs to 14 residues. Germline V CDR1 and CDR2: SQVTM, ANQGSEA. V lost 8 bases, J lost 9 bases, and 23 bases lay in between. The CDR3 sequence is CSLLIENPTIEQFF. The CDR3 bases are TGCAGCCTCCTCATCGAGAACCCCACTATTGAGCAGTTCTTC.

CDR3 coding DNA: TGTGCCAGCAGTGCGGCAGGGAACACGAACACCGGGGAGCTGTTTTTT. Translation gives CASSAAGNTNTGELFF. The chain combines TRBV28 with TRBJ2-2; a possible D gene is TRBD1 (5 bases). There are 16 residues in the CDR3. Germline V CDR1 and CDR2: MDHEN, SYDVKM. The V gene lost 5 bases and the J gene lost 0 bases, with 13 bases spanning the gap.

This clone was recorded many times. The V call is TRBV12-3 or TRBV12-4, the J call TRBJ1-5, with 8 bases matching TRBD1. The trim removed 6 bases at V and 7 bases at J, leaving 5 bases unmatched. The CDR3 totals 13 residues. CDR3: CASRLQGEQPQHF. CDR3 coding DNA: TGTGCCAGCAGGCTACAGGGGGAACAGCCCCAGCATTTT.

The chain carries TRBV19 and TRBJ2-1; TRBD1 is a possible D gene (5 bases). The CDR3 totals 16 residues. The germline V gene encodes CDR1 LNHDA and CDR2 SQIVND (reference sequence). V was clipped by 7 bases and J by 7 bases, with 23 bases between them. CDR3 coding DNA: TGTGCCAGTACCCCGCCTGTGGGCAGGGTAAGAAATGAGCAGTTCTTC. Translated: CASTPPVGRVRNEQFF.

The V call is TRBV5-1, the J call TRBJ2-1; 13 bases fit TRBD2. Germline V gene lookup returns CDR1 SGHRS and CDR2 YFSETQ. With V trimmed by 4 bases and J by 4 bases, 5 bases remained unmatched. The CDR3 runs to 16 residues. This CDR3 is CASSPRLAGGYNEQFF. CDR3 DNA: TGCGCCAGCAGCCCTAGACTAGCGGGGGGTTACAATGAGCAGTTCTTC.

The genes are TRBV18 and TRBJ1-1; TRBD1 matches at 9 bases. Germline V gives CDR1 KGHSH, CDR2 LQKENI. The trim removed 3 bases at V and 2 bases at J, leaving 4 bases unmatched. The CDR3 runs to 15 residues. The CDR3 bases are TGTGCCAGCTCACCGAGGGACAGGGATAACACTGAAGCTTTCTTT. This gives the protein CASSPRDRDNTEAFF.

J is TRBJ2-3 and V is TRBV18, with TRBD2 matching 7 bases. The CDR3 extends over 14 amino acids. Germline trimming cut 2 bases from V and 5 bases from J; bases unmatched to any gene: 4. The germline CDR1 and CDR2 sequences are KGHSH and LQKENI. CDR3 DNA: TGTGCCAGCTCACCAGTAGGGACTAAAGATACGCAGTATTTT. Its protein is CASSPVGTKDTQYF.